These 6 T cell receptor beta chains originate from one sample sequenced in a study of Ad26.COV2.S vaccination and SARS-CoV-2 variants. Only in-frame clones appear in the TCRdb table, and some are missing; sequencing was by immunoSEQ multiplex PCR. The table has roughly 380,000 clones, roughly 88% seen once. Stated treatment: 19 received Ad26.COV2.S at low or high dose, single or two shots; 5 received placebo; per-sample allocation not given. At day 63 after the first vaccine or placebo injection, samples were drawn. Material: peripheral blood, obtained in a trial of Ad26.COV2.S vaccine versus placebo. The receptors come from a person between 18 and 59 years old who received the Ad26.COV2.S COVID-19 vaccine or a placebo.

The V and J genes are TRBV13 and TRBJ2-3; 15 nucleotides line up with TRBD2. Trimming cost V 5 bases and J 2 bases; bases outside gene matches: 5. The CDR3 sequence is 17 residues long. CDR1 PRHDT and CDR2 FYEKMQ come from the germline V gene (reference sequence). CDR3 sequence (DNA): TGTGCCAGCAGCCAGGGGACTAGCGGGGGGTACACAGATACGCAGTATTTT. It yields the protein CASSQGTSGGYTDTQYF.

The sample holds a few counts of this clone. V usage is TRBV6-2 or TRBV6-3 and J usage is TRBJ2-2, with TRBD1 matching 7 bases. The CDR3 spans 14 residues. Germline CDR1 and CDR2: MNHEY and SVGEGT. The ends lost 7 bases at V and 5 bases at J; junction bases unmatched: 7. The CDR3 DNA is TGTGCCAGCACCCCGGGACAGTTTACCGGGGAGCTGTTTTTT. Its protein product is CASTPGQFTGELFF.

This chain joins TRBV15 and TRBJ1-4; 8 bases fit TRBD1. This CDR3 region has 14 residues. V dropped 5 bases and J dropped 6; count of bases not matched to a gene: 5. Germline lookup yields CDR1 LNHNV and CDR2 YYDKDF (reference sequence). The CDR3 DNA follows: TGTGCCACCAGCTGGGGGACAGGAGATGAAAAACTGTTTTTT. This translates into CATSWGTGDEKLFF.

In nucleotides, the CDR3 is TGCGCCAGCAGCCAAGACACTCTAGCGGGGGCCTACAATGAGCAGTTCTTC. As protein: CASSQDTLAGAYNEQFF. This sequence joins TRBV4-3 and TRBJ2-1, with TRBD2 matching 10 bases. The CDR3 is made up of 17 amino acids. Looked up from germline, CDR1 is LGHNA and CDR2 is YSLEER. With V trimmed by 0 bases and J by 2 bases, 4 bases remained unmatched.

The CDR3 nucleotides are TGTGCCAGCAAAGGTTCGAACACCGGGGAGCTGTTTTTT. This sequence encodes CASKGSNTGELFF. This chain joins TRBV7-9 and TRBJ2-2; D not certain. The V gene's germline CDR1 is SEHNR and CDR2 FQNEAQ (reference sequence). CDR3 size: 13 residues. Trimming cost V 7 bases and J 0 bases, with 6 bases left between them.

This clone was recorded a few times. The chain links TRBV6-2 or TRBV6-3 to TRBJ2-5; weak D call: TRBD2 (5 bases). Trimming took 5 bases from V and 4 from J, leaving 20 bases between them. The CDR3 consists of 16 residues. CDR1 and CDR2 (germline): MNHEY, SVGEGT. CDR3 amino acids: CASSASAPGSGETQYF. CDR3 sequence (DNA): TGTGCCAGCAGTGCCTCAGCTCCGGGGTCCGGAGAGACCCAGTACTTC.